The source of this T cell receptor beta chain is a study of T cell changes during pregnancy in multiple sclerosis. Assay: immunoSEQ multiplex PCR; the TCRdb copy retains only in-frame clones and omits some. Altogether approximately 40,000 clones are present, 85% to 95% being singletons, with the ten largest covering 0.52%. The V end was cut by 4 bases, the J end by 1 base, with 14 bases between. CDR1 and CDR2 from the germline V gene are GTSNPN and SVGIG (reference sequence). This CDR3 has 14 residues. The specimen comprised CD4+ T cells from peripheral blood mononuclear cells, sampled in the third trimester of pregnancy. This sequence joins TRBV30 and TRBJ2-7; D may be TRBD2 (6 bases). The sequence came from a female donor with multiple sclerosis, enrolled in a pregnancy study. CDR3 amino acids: CAWTRLGSSYEQYF. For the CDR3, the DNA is TGTGCCTGGACCAGACTAGGATCATCCTACGAGCAGTACTTC.